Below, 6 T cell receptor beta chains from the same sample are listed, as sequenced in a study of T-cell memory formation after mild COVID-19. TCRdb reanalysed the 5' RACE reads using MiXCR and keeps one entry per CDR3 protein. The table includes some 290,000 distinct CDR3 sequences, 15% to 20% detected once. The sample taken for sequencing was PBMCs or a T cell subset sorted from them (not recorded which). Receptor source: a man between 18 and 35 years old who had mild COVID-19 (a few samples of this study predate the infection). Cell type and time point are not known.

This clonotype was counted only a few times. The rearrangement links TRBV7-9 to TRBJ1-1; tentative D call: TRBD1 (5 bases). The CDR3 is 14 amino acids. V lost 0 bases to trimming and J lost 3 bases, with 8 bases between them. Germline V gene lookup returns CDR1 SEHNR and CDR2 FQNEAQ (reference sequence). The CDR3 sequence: CASSLAGVYTEAFF. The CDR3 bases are TGTGCCAGCAGCTTAGCAGGGGTCTACACTGAAGCTTTCTTT.

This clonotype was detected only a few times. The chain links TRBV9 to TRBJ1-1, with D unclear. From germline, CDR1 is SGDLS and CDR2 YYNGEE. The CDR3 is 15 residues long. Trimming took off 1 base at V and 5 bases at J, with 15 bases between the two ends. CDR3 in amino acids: CASSVYETLLTEAFF. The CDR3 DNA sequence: TGTGCCAGCAGCGTATATGAGACGCTGTTAACTGAAGCTTTCTTT.

CDR3 in amino acids: CASPMVSYEQYF. The CDR3 DNA sequence: TGTGCCAGCCCAATGGTCTCCTACGAGCAGTACTTC. This rearrangement joins TRBV18 to TRBJ2-7; no firm D call. Deletions cut 8 bases from V and 0 bases from J, with 8 bases between. The germline V gene encodes CDR1 KGHSH and CDR2 LQKENI. This CDR3 is 12 amino acids long.

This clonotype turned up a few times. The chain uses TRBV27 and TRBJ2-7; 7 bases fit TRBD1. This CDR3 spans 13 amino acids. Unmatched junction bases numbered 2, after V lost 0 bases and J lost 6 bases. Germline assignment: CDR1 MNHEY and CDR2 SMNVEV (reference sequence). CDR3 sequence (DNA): TGTGCCAGCAGTTTATCGACAGGGTCCGAGCAGTACGTC. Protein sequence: CASSLSTGSEQYV.

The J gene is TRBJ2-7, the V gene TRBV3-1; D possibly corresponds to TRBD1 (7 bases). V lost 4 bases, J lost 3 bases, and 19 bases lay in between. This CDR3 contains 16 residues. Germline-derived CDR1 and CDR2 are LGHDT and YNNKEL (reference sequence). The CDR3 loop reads CASSRFQGGLDYEQYF. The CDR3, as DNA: TGTGCCAGCAGCCGGTTCCAGGGGGGCCTAGACTACGAGCAGTACTTC.

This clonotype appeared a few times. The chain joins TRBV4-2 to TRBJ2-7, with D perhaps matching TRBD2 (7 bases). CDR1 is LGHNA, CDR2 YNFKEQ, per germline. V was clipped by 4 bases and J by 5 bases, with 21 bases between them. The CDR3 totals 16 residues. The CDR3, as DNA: TGTGCCAGCAGCCCAGATGGGGGGGCCTTTGGTGACGAGCAGTACTTC. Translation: CASSPDGGAFGDEQYF.